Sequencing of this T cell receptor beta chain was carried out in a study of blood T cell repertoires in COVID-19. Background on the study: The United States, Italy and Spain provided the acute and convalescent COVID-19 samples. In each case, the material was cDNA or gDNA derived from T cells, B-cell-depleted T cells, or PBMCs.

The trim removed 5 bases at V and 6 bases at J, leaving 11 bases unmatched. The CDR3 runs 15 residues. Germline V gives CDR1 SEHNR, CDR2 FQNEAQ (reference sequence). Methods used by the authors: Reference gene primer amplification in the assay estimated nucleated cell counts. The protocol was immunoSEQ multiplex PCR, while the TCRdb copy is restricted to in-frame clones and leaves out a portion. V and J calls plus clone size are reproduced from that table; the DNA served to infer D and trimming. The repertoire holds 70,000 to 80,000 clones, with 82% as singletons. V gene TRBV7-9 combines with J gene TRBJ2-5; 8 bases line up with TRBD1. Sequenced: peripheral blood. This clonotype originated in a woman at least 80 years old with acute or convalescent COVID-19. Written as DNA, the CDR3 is TGTGCCAGCAGCGGCGAAAGATGGACAGGGCAGACCCAGTACTTC. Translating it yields CASSGERWTGQTQYF. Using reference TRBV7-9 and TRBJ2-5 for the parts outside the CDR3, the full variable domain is DTGVSQNPRHKITKRGQNVTFRCDPISEHNRLYWYRQTLGQGPEFLTYFQNEAQLEKSRLLSDRFSAERPKGSFSTLEIQRTEQGDSAMYLCASSGERWTGQTQYFGPGTRLLVL.